These 20 T cell receptor beta chains were all obtained from the same sample, sequenced in a study of T cells in Graves' hyperthyroidism and ophthalmopathy. Amplification yielded TCR beta CDR3 regions, with RNA transcripts as the source. An initial round of RT-PCR targeting the TCR CDR3 relied on the HTBI primer set. MiXCR, run by TCRdb on the multiplex PCR reads, gives a single entry per CDR3 protein. Here the sample spans about 610,000 distinct CDR3 sequences, 14% to 15% being singletons. Input material: blood. These receptors were collected from a woman aged 40 to 50 with Graves' ophthalmopathy.

This clonotype was recorded at least ten times. The J gene is TRBJ1-1, the V gene TRBV12-3 or TRBV12-4, with D perhaps TRBD1 (6 bases). V lost 6 bases and J 4 bases, leaving 12 bases between the germline ends. The CDR3 covers 13 residues. The CDR3 spells CASRSRGPTEAFF. The CDR3 DNA sequence: TGTGCCAGCAGGTCCCGGGGGCCCACTGAAGCTTTCTTT.

This clonotype was detected many times. The chain joins TRBV20-1 to TRBJ2-2; a possible D gene is TRBD2 (5 bases). In germline, CDR1 is DFQATT, CDR2 SNEGSKA (reference sequence). Trimming removed 0 bases from V and 2 bases from J, with 13 bases in between. The CDR3 length is 16 residues. The CDR3 reads CSARDLQEGNTGELFF. CDR3 bases: TGCAGTGCTAGAGATCTGCAAGAGGGTAACACCGGGGAGCTGTTTTTT.

This clonotype was found many times. The chain carries TRBV6-5 and TRBJ1-1; D may be TRBD1 (6 bases). Trimming pared 2 bases from V and 4 bases from J, leaving 20 bases between. Germline lookup yields CDR1 MNHEY and CDR2 SVGAGI. The CDR3 length is 17 residues. The DNA of the CDR3 is TGTGCCAGCAGTTACGACCCTACAGGGTATGTGAGCACTGAAGCTTTCTTT. Translated: CASSYDPTGYVSTEAFF.

This clonotype came up many times. This chain connects TRBV7-3 to TRBJ2-7; either TRBD1 or TRBD2 may fit D (6 bases each). V was cut by 6 bases and J by 3 bases, with 24 bases left in between. CDR3 size: 17 residues. Per the germline V gene, CDR1 is SGHTA and CDR2 is FQGTGA. The CDR3 nucleotides are TGTGCCAGCAGAGGGGGGCGAGCCCGAGTCGGTCGCTACGAGCAGTACTTC. Its protein product is CASRGGRARVGRYEQYF.

There are many counts of this clonotype. V gene TRBV28 combines with J gene TRBJ1-5; D is perhaps TRBD1 (5 bases). There are 16 residues in the CDR3. V was clipped by 5 bases and J by 0 bases, with 14 bases between them. From germline, CDR1 is MDHEN and CDR2 SYDVKM. The DNA of the CDR3 is TGTGCCAGCAGTGCCGACAGCCCTTTTAGCAATCAGCCCCAGCATTTT. This translates into CASSADSPFSNQPQHF.

This clonotype has at least ten counts. This chain links TRBV11-2 with TRBJ2-3; 11 bases fit TRBD1. This CDR3 is 16 amino acids long. Trimming removed 5 bases from V and 4 bases from J; junction bases left unmatched: 8. CDR1 is SGHAT and CDR2 is FQNNGV in the germline V gene. The CDR3 DNA reads TGTGCCAGCAGCCCTAGGACAGGGGGCGCTGCAGATACGCAGTATTTT. Amino acids: CASSPRTGGAADTQYF.

In this sample, this clonotype turned up many times. V gene TRBV12-3 or TRBV12-4 combines with J gene TRBJ1-2, with unresolved D. V shed 2 bases and J shed 2 bases, with 6 bases lying between them. CDR3 length: 13 residues. The CDR3 loop reads CASSLRWNYGYTF. CDR3 DNA sequence: TGTGCCAGCAGTTTAAGATGGAACTATGGCTACACCTTC.

This clonotype was seen ten or more times. This chain uses TRBV20-1 with TRBJ2-1, with D possibly matching TRBD1 (6 bases). The CDR3 extends over 13 amino acids. Germline CDR1 and CDR2: DFQATT and SNEGSKA (reference sequence). The ends were cut back, 0 bases at V and 6 bases at J, with 9 bases in the middle. DNA of the CDR3: TGCAGTGCTAGAGATTTACAGGGCAATGAGCAGTTCTTC. Encoded protein: CSARDLQGNEQFF.

Many counts were recorded for this clonotype. The chain carries TRBV12-3 or TRBV12-4 and TRBJ1-2; D remains unclear. The CDR3 spans 13 residues. The V gene lost 5 bases and the J gene lost 3 bases, with 10 bases spanning the gap. The CDR3 is CASSPGWDYGYTF. In DNA form, the CDR3 reads TGTGCCAGCAGTCCCGGCTGGGACTATGGCTACACCTTC.

Ten or more counts support this clonotype. The chain has TRBV2 and TRBJ2-2; the D gene is possibly TRBD1 (5 bases). CDR3 length: 12 residues. Trimming stripped 7 bases from V and 6 bases from J, with 9 bases between. CDR1 SNHLY and CDR2 FYNNEI come from the germline V gene. The CDR3: CASTGYSGELFF. CDR3 in DNA: TGTGCCAGCACAGGGTACTCCGGGGAGCTGTTTTTT.

J is TRBJ2-2 and V is TRBV9; 9 nucleotides match TRBD2. CDR1 SGDLS and CDR2 YYNGEE come from the germline V gene. Germline trimming cut 4 bases from V and 1 base from J; bases unmatched to any gene: 5. CDR3 size: 16 residues. The CDR3 is CASSSTREGNTGELFF. CDR3 coding DNA: TGTGCCAGCAGCTCAACGCGGGAGGGGAACACCGGGGAGCTGTTTTTT.

This clonotype was recorded many times. The chain joins TRBV2 to TRBJ2-5, with 8 positions matching TRBD1. Germline V CDR1 and CDR2: SNHLY, FYNNEI. V was pared by 10 bases and J by 3 bases, with 7 bases of the junction left unmatched. The CDR3 spans 13 residues. As DNA, the CDR3 is TGTGCCACCCGGGACAGGAATGAAGAGACCCAGTACTTC. This sequence encodes CATRDRNEETQYF.

The sample holds one count of this clonotype. V usage is TRBV20-1 and J usage is TRBJ2-4; TRBD2 agrees at 11 bases. Germline V CDR1 and CDR2: DFQATT, SNEGSKA (reference sequence). The CDR3 spans 15 residues. V gave up 6 bases and J gave up 7 bases; unmatched junction bases: 11. CDR3 loop: CSALPLAGGKNIQYF. CDR3 DNA: TGCAGTGCCCTTCCCCTAGCGGGAGGAAAGAACATTCAGTACTTC.

The rearrangement links TRBV4-3 to TRBJ2-7; 9 nucleotides align to TRBD2. V trimming: 5 bases; J trimming: 6 bases; junction bases outside the gene matches: 11. The CDR3 is 15 residues long. Germline CDR1 LGHNA, CDR2 YSLEER. CDR3 bases: TGCGCCAGCAGCGCTGGGGTAGCGGGAGACGGCGAGCAGTACTTC. This codes for CASSAGVAGDGEQYF.

This clonotype was recorded once. V usage is TRBV7-2 and J usage is TRBJ1-5, with D possibly being TRBD1 (5 bases). Germline V gene data show CDR1 as SGHTA and CDR2 as FQGNSA. This CDR3 has 14 residues. V gave up 5 bases and J gave up 4 bases, with 12 bases separating them. The CDR3 reads CASSRGAANQPQHF. The CDR3 DNA sequence: TGTGCCAGCAGCCGAGGGGCGGCGAATCAGCCCCAGCATTTT.

V gene TRBV4-1 combines with J gene TRBJ2-7, with 7 bases aligning to TRBD1. CDR3 length: 14 amino acids. Looked up from germline, CDR1 is MGHRA and CDR2 is YSYEKL. J was trimmed by 5 bases and V by 4 bases; bases with no gene match: 8. The DNA for the CDR3 is TGCGCCAGCAGCCCCGAAGACAGGGAAAACGAGCAGTACTTC. Amino acids: CASSPEDRENEQYF.

The chain has TRBV10-3 and TRBJ1-1; 9 bases map to TRBD1. V gave up 7 bases and J gave up 1 base; unmatched junction bases: 7. The CDR3 contains 15 residues. Germline assignment: CDR1 ENHRY and CDR2 SYGVKD. CDR3 protein: CAITGEDRGNTEAFF. As DNA, the CDR3 is TGTGCCATCACAGGGGAGGACAGGGGGAACACTGAAGCTTTCTTT.

This clonotype has ten or more counts. As DNA, the CDR3 is TGTGCCAGCAGTTCGAGGCCGGAGAGCTCCTACGAGCAGTACTTC. Translating gives CASSSRPESSYEQYF. The chain carries TRBV6-5 and TRBJ2-7; D unresolved. CDR3 length equals 15 residues. The germline CDR1 and CDR2 sequences are MNHEY and SVGAGI. The V and J ends lost 4 bases and 0 bases respectively, with 13 bases between them.

This clonotype was picked up a small number of times. The chain recombines TRBV6-4 with TRBJ1-2; 10 nucleotides agree with TRBD1. The length of the CDR3 is 17 residues. CDR1 and CDR2 (germline): MRHNA, SNTAGT. V shed 5 bases and J 1 base; nucleotides not matched to a gene: 10. CDR3 in amino acids: CASSRRQGARNNYGYTF. The CDR3 DNA follows: TGTGCCAGCAGTCGCAGACAGGGGGCTCGCAATAACTATGGCTACACCTTC.

In its sample, this clonotype was seen a few times. The chain employs TRBV28 and TRBJ2-4; 8 bases are shared with TRBD2. Germline assignment: CDR1 MDHEN and CDR2 SYDVKM. Germline trimming cut 5 bases from V and 1 base from J; bases unmatched to any gene: 16. The CDR3 runs to 19 residues. Written as DNA, the CDR3 is TGTGCCAGCAGTCCACCCTTGGGCAAAGCGGGAGTTGCCAAAAACATTCAGTACTTC. Translating it yields CASSPPLGKAGVAKNIQYF. Complete variable domain (other parts from reference TRBV28 and TRBJ2-4): DVKVTQSSRYLVKRTGEKVFLECVQDMDHENMFWYRQDPGLGLRLIYFSYDVKMKEKGDIPEGYSVSREKKERFSLILESASTNQTSMYLCASSPPLGKAGVAKNIQYFGAGTRLSVL.